The 27 T cell receptor beta chains reported below all come from one sample, sequenced in a study of OX40 agonist ivuxolimab in advanced cancers. Only in-frame clones appear in the TCRdb table, and some are missing; sequencing was by immunoSEQ multiplex PCR. The sample lists roughly 51,000 clones, roughly 84% occurring once. Specimen: CD4+ or CD8+ T cells sorted from blood, collected in a trial of the OX40 agonist ivuxolimab. These receptors were obtained from an adult with an advanced solid tumor such as melanoma, head and neck, liver or kidney cancer.

V and J are TRBV7-3 and TRBJ2-6; 7 bases match TRBD2. The CDR3 spans 19 residues. The V and J ends lost 2 bases and 0 bases, in that order; junction bases with no gene match: 10. CDR1 and CDR2 (germline): SGHTA, FQGTGA. Here the CDR3 DNA reads TGTGCCAGCAGCTTACTATCCCCCGGCGGGGGCTCTGGGGCCAACGTCCTGACTTTC. This translates into CASSLLSPGGGSGANVLTF.

The chain has TRBV5-1 and TRBJ2-5; D possibly corresponds to TRBD1 (6 bases). The germline gives CDR1 SGHRS, CDR2 YFSETQ. The CDR3 loop spans 14 amino acids. V was trimmed by 0 bases and J by 5 bases, leaving 11 bases between them. CDR3 protein: CASSLALGQETQYF. CDR3 nucleotide sequence: TGCGCCAGCAGCTTGGCCCTAGGACAGGAGACCCAGTACTTC. The full variable domain, rest sourced from reference TRBV5-1 and TRBJ2-5, is KAGVTQTPRYLIKTRGQQVTLSCSPISGHRSVSWYQQTPGQGLQFLFEYFSETQRNKGNFPGRFSGRQFSNSRSEMNVSTLELGDSALYLCASSLALGQETQYFGPGTRLLVL.

The J gene is TRBJ1-1, the V gene TRBV5-1; D not certain. The germline gives CDR1 SGHRS, CDR2 YFSETQ. Trimming removed 4 bases from V and 0 bases from J, with 13 bases in between. The CDR3 loop spans 15 amino acids. CDR3 amino acids: CASSPLAQLNTEAFF. The CDR3 DNA sequence: TGCGCCAGCAGCCCCTTGGCACAGTTGAACACTGAAGCTTTCTTT. Together with reference TRBV5-1 and TRBJ1-1, the CDR3 gives the full variable domain: KAGVTQTPRYLIKTRGQQVTLSCSPISGHRSVSWYQQTPGQGLQFLFEYFSETQRNKGNFPGRFSGRQFSNSRSEMNVSTLELGDSALYLCASSPLAQLNTEAFFGQGTRLTVV.

The chain is built from TRBV5-1 and TRBJ2-5; D is unresolved. The germline gives CDR1 SGHRS, CDR2 YFSETQ. The CDR3 consists of 13 residues. The V end was cut by 0 bases, the J end by 9 bases, with 12 bases between. Written as DNA, the CDR3 is TGCGCCAGCAGCTTGGATATGGGTAGGGCCCAGTACTTC. It translates to CASSLDMGRAQYF.

The V call is TRBV2, the J call TRBJ2-3, with D possibly matching TRBD1 (5 bases). Germline values: CDR1 SNHLY, CDR2 FYNNEI. The CDR3 is 15 amino acids. V was clipped by 5 bases and J by 0 bases, with 12 bases between them. The CDR3 loop reads CASSKRQSSTDTQYF. The CDR3 coding sequence is TGTGCCAGCAGTAAAAGACAGTCTAGCACAGATACGCAGTATTTT.

This clone was detected once. The chain joins TRBV6-5 to TRBJ2-5, with 7 bases matching TRBD2. This CDR3 region has 15 residues. Germline V gene data show CDR1 as MNHEY and CDR2 as SVGAGI. The ends lost 2 bases at V and 2 bases at J; junction bases unmatched: 5. This CDR3 reads CASSYGIGGQETQYF. DNA of the CDR3: TGTGCCAGCAGTTACGGGATCGGGGGGCAAGAGACCCAGTACTTC.

The chain carries TRBV30 and TRBJ2-3; D call uncertain. The V end was cut by 5 bases, the J end by 3 bases, with 12 bases between. Looked up from germline, CDR1 is GTSNPN and CDR2 is SVGIG (reference sequence). The CDR3 covers 13 residues. The CDR3 nucleotides are TGTGCCTGGGGTCCTCTAGGGACAGATACGCAGTATTTT. The encoded protein is CAWGPLGTDTQYF.

The CDR3: CAGGTSLSYNEQFF. The CDR3 region has the DNA TGTGCCGGCGGGACTTCCCTCTCCTACAATGAGCAGTTCTTC. The rearrangement joins TRBV2 to TRBJ2-1; tentative D call: TRBD2 (6 bases). The CDR3 has 14 residues. The V end lost 11 bases, the J end lost 0 bases, and 14 bases lay between the germline ends. Germline CDR1 and CDR2: SNHLY and FYNNEI.

The CDR3 region has the DNA TGTGCCAGCAGTCTTGAGAGGGCCAGTGAGCAGTTCTTC. It codes for CASSLERASEQFF. The V call is TRBV6-4, the J call TRBJ2-1, with TRBD2 as a possible D gene (5 bases). The CDR3 consists of 13 residues. Germline V lookup: CDR1 MRHNA, CDR2 SNTAGT. V was trimmed by 5 bases and J by 9 bases, leaving 14 bases between them.

This sequence joins TRBV2 and TRBJ2-7; no clear D gene. V gave up 6 bases and J gave up 0 bases, with 15 bases separating them. The CDR3 has 15 residues. CDR1 is SNHLY, CDR2 FYNNEI, per germline. The CDR3 reads CASSVTELSSYEQYF. The CDR3 coding sequence is TGTGCCAGCAGCGTAACAGAGTTAAGCTCCTACGAGCAGTACTTC. Full variable domain (outside the CDR3, taken from reference TRBV2 and TRBJ2-7): EPEVTQTPSHQVTQMGQEVILRCVPISNHLYFYWYRQILGQKVEFLVSFYNNEISEKSEIFDDQFSVERPDGSNFTLKIRSTKLEDSAMYFCASSVTELSSYEQYFGPGTRLTVT.

CDR3 protein: CASSLVGGAEGNTQYF. CDR3 nucleotides: TGTGCCAGCAGCCTTGTGGGAGGGGCCGAAGGAAATACGCAGTATTTT. The rearrangement uses TRBV5-6 and TRBJ2-3; 7 bases are shared with TRBD2. The V segment lost 4 bases and the J segment 7 bases; nucleotides outside the gene matches: 15. The CDR3 is made up of 16 amino acids. CDR1 is SGHDT and CDR2 is YYEEEE in the germline V gene. The full variable domain, completed using reference TRBV5-6 and TRBJ2-3, is DAGVTQSPTHLIKTRGQQVTLRCSPKSGHDTVSWYQQALGQGPQFIFQYYEEEERQRGNFPDRFSGHQFPNYSSELNVNALLLGDSALYLCASSLVGGAEGNTQYFGPGTRLTVL.

This clone was observed once. V usage is TRBV4-1 and J usage is TRBJ2-5; 16 nucleotides match TRBD2. Germline V gene lookup returns CDR1 MGHRA and CDR2 YSYEKL. After removal of 5 bases from V and 2 bases from J, the junction contained 11 bases not matched to a gene. CDR3 length: 19 amino acids. The CDR3 DNA reads as TGCGCCAGCAGCGCAGGAAGGGGACTAGCGGGAGGGGGTCAAGAGACCCAGTACTTC. It encodes CASSAGRGLAGGGQETQYF.

This clone has a handful of counts. The V call is TRBV30, the J call TRBJ1-1; the D gene is possibly TRBD1 (5 bases). The germline gives CDR1 GTSNPN, CDR2 SVGIG (reference sequence). V was pared by 2 bases and J by 10 bases, with 20 bases between. CDR3 size: 14 residues. The CDR3 region is CAWSLGTTRRRAFF. In DNA, the CDR3 is TGTGCCTGGAGTCTCGGGACCACTAGGAGGAGAGCTTTCTTT.

V usage is TRBV11-3 and J usage is TRBJ2-3, with D tentatively TRBD1 or TRBD2 (5 bases each). The germline CDR1 and CDR2 sequences are SGHNT and YENEEA. The CDR3 consists of 14 residues. V dropped 6 bases and J dropped 0 bases, with 10 bases sitting between them. CDR3 coding DNA: TGTGCCAGCAGTTCCGGGGCTAGCACAGATACGCAGTATTTT. It encodes CASSSGASTDTQYF.

This clone has a single count. V is TRBV5-1 and J is TRBJ1-4; a possible D gene is TRBD1 (6 bases). The length of the CDR3 is 16 residues. The V end was cut by 0 bases, the J end by 3 bases, with 12 bases between. The germline gives CDR1 SGHRS, CDR2 YFSETQ. In DNA form, the CDR3 reads TGCGCCAGCAGCTTGGAGGGGGGCTCACCTAATGAAAAACTGTTTTTT. It specifies CASSLEGGSPNEKLFF.

The J gene is TRBJ2-1, the V gene TRBV2, with 13 bases lining up with TRBD2. The CDR3 is made up of 18 amino acids. J was trimmed by 4 bases and V by 2 bases; bases with no gene match: 8. Germline CDR1 SNHLY, CDR2 FYNNEI. CDR3: CASSEPLLAGGAYNEQFF. The CDR3 DNA sequence: TGTGCCAGCAGTGAACCCCTACTAGCGGGAGGGGCTTACAATGAGCAGTTCTTC. The full variable domain, in which reference TRBV2 and TRBJ2-1 provide the parts outside the CDR3, is EPEVTQTPSHQVTQMGQEVILRCVPISNHLYFYWYRQILGQKVEFLVSFYNNEISEKSEIFDDQFSVERPDGSNFTLKIRSTKLEDSAMYFCASSEPLLAGGAYNEQFFGPGTRLTVL.

This chain links TRBV6-5 with TRBJ2-2; D might be TRBD1 (6 bases). CDR1 is MNHEY and CDR2 is SVGAGI in the germline V gene. Trimming left V 6 bases short and J 4 bases short, with 9 bases between. CDR3 length: 13 amino acids. CDR3 in DNA: TGTGCCAGCAGACAGACAGGCACCGGGGAGCTGTTTTTT. Amino acid sequence: CASRQTGTGELFF.

As concerns this clone: Other nucleotide sequences in the sample specify the same CDR3. This chain connects TRBV2 to TRBJ2-7; 9 bases are shared with TRBD2. Trimming took 8 bases from V and 9 from J; bases not matched to a gene: 14. Germline V gene sequence: CDR1 SNHLY, CDR2 FYNNEI. This CDR3 is built from 14 residues. The CDR3 region is CASGGSGRGEGQYF. The CDR3 region has the DNA TGTGCCAGCGGGGGTAGCGGGAGAGGCGAGGGGCAGTACTTC.

The rearrangement uses TRBV19 and TRBJ2-7; the D gene could be TRBD1 or TRBD2 (6 bases each). Trimming cost V 1 base and J 3 bases, with 19 bases left between them. The CDR3 has 17 residues. CDR1 and CDR2 (germline): LNHDA, SQIVND (reference sequence). CDR3 in amino acids: CASSIGAGGAEIYEQYF. The CDR3 DNA sequence: TGTGCCAGTAGTATAGGGGCCGGGGGCGCAGAGATCTACGAGCAGTACTTC.

This chain links TRBV10-1 with TRBJ2-7, with 12 bases fitting TRBD2. The V segment lost 2 bases and the J segment 5 bases; nucleotides outside the gene matches: 1. CDR1 and CDR2 (germline): WNHNN, SYGVQD (reference sequence). This CDR3 has 14 amino acids. The CDR3 region has the DNA TGCGCCAGCAGTGAGGGACTAGCGGGAAACGAGCAGTACTTC. Amino acids: CASSEGLAGNEQYF.

V gene TRBV2 combines with J gene TRBJ2-1, with unresolved D. The germline V gene encodes CDR1 SNHLY and CDR2 FYNNEI. V lost 6 bases to trimming and J lost 8 bases, with 17 bases between them. The CDR3 sequence is 14 residues long. This CDR3 is CASSGQHGVDEQFF. CDR3 in DNA: TGTGCCAGCAGCGGCCAGCATGGAGTCGATGAGCAGTTCTTC.

CDR3 nucleotide sequence: TGTGCCACCAGGGTCGGACAGCGGGAGACCCAGTACTTC. This gives the protein CATRVGQRETQYF. This sequence joins TRBV6-6 and TRBJ2-5; weak D call: TRBD1 (6 bases). Germline V gene sequence: CDR1 MNHNY, CDR2 SVGAGI (reference sequence). The CDR3 is made up of 13 amino acids. V was clipped by 10 bases and J by 5 bases, with 17 bases between them.

The chain carries TRBV7-9 and TRBJ2-5, with D hard to call. Germline V gene lookup returns CDR1 SEHNR and CDR2 FQNEAQ (reference sequence). V was clipped by 1 base and J by 5 bases, with 2 bases between them. The CDR3 is 11 amino acids. This CDR3 is CASSLVETQYF. The CDR3 DNA is TGTGCCAGCAGCTTAGTGGAGACCCAGTACTTC. Supplemented by reference TRBV7-9 and TRBJ2-5, the full variable domain reads DTGVSQNPRHKITKRGQNVTFRCDPISEHNRLYWYRQTLGQGPEFLTYFQNEAQLEKSRLLSDRFSAERPKGSFSTLEIQRTEQGDSAMYLCASSLVETQYFGPGTRLLVL.

In regard to this clone: At the DNA level, this CDR3 is encoded by other sequences in the same sample as well. This rearrangement joins TRBV28 to TRBJ1-5; TRBD1 might be the D (5 bases). Germline CDR1 reads MDHEN; CDR2 reads SYDVKM. The V gene lost 8 bases and the J gene lost 5 bases, with 13 bases spanning the gap. The CDR3 sequence is 13 residues long. CDR3 loop: CASGTGGYQPQHF. The CDR3 DNA sequence: TGTGCCAGCGGCACTGGGGGGTATCAGCCCCAGCATTTT.

The genes are TRBV5-1 and TRBJ2-5; no definite D call. The end of the DNA aligns better with TRBJ2-7, so the J call may be wrong. Germline CDR1 is SGHRS and CDR2 is YFSETQ. The CDR3 is 15 amino acids. CDR3: CASSLTRTVTYEQYF. Here the CDR3 DNA reads TGCGCCAGCAGCTTGACCCGGACGGTTACCTACGAGCAGTACTTC.

The rearrangement links TRBV9 to TRBJ2-1; 10 bases fit TRBD2. J lost 1 base, V lost 1 base, and 20 bases had no gene match. CDR1 is SGDLS and CDR2 is YYNGEE in the germline V gene. This CDR3 has 22 residues. CDR3 nucleotide sequence: TGTGCCAGCAGCGTATCTACTAGCGGGAAAGGGGGCATTGGTAGGTCCTACAATGAGCAGTTCTTC. This translates into CASSVSTSGKGGIGRSYNEQFF.

CDR3 amino acids: CAISESGTSGANVLTF. CDR3 DNA: TGTGCCATCAGTGAGTCCGGGACATCTGGGGCCAACGTCCTGACTTTC. V gene TRBV10-3 combines with J gene TRBJ2-6; possibly TRBD1 for D (6 bases). In germline, CDR1 is ENHRY, CDR2 SYGVKD. The germline V and J ends were trimmed by 0 bases and 1 base, with 7 bases remaining between them. The CDR3 covers 16 residues.